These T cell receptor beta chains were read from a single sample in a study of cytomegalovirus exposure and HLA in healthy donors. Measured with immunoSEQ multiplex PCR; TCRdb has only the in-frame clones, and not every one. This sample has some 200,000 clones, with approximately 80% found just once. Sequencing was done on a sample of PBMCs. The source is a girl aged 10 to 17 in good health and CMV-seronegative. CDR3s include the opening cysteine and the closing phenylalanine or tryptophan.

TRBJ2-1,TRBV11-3,CASSLVAGNEQFF
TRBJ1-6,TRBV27,CASSLIQTNSPLHF
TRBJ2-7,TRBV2,CASSEGSGEQYF
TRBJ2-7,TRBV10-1,CASSESAGVHEQYF
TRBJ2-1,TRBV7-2,CASSPTGGIYNEQFF
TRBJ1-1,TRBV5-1,CASSPGRTGLNTEAFF
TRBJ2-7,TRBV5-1,CASRLGAYEQYF
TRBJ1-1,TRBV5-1,CASSGQMNTEAFF
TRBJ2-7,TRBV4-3,CASSQERFSYEQYF
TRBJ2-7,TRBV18,CASSSWTSGYEQYF
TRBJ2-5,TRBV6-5,CASSYLGGLETQYF
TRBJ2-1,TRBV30,CAARVLAGEKSYNEQFF
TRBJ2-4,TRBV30,CAWSVRVLAKNIQYF
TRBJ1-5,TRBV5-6,CASSRTENSNQPQHF
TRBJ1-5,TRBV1,CTSSQDPPRGSNQPQHF
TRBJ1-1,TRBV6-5,CASSSTGGNTEAFF
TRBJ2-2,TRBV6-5,CASSYGPMNTGELFF
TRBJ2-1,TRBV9,CASSVALLDEQFF
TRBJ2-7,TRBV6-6,CASSTDGIEQYF
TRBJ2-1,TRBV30,CAWSLNFINEQFF
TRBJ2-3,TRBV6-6,CASKSGLAGFTDTQYF
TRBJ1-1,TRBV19,CASSMLGQGASEAFF
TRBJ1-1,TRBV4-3,CASSQDRGGFNTEAFF
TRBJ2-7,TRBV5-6,CASRQDRAYEQYF
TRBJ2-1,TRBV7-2,CASSLLAGGSSYNEQFF
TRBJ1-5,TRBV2,CASNEEAGSTQHF
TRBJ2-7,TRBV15,CATSRGTGDEQYF
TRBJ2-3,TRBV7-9,CSSSLAGGGTDTQYF
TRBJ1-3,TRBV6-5,CASSDSPGAGNTIYF
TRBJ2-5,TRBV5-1,CASSLGRSQETQYF
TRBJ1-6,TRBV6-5,CASSYSGENSPLHF
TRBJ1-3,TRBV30,CAWSPLPGYTIYF
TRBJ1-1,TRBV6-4,CASGKTGALRLLNTEAFF
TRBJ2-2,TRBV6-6,CASSSRDTGELFF